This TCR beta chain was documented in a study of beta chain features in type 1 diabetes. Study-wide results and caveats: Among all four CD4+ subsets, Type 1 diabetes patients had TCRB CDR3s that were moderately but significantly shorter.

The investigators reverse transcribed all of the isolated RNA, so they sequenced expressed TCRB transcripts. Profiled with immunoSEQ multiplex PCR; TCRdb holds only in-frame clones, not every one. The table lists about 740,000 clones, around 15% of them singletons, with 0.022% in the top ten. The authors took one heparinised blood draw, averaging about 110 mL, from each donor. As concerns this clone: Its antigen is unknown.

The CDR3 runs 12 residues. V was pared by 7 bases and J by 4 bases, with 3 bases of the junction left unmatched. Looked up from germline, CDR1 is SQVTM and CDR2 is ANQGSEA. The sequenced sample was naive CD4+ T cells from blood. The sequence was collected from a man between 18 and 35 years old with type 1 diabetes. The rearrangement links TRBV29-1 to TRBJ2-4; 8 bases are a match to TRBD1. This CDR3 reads CSARDRKNIQYF. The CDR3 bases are TGCAGCGCCCGGGACAGGAAAAACATTCAGTACTTC. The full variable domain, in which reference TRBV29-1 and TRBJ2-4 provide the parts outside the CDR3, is SAVISQKPSRDICQRGTSLTIQCQVDSQVTMMFWYRQQPGQSLTLIATANQGSEATYESGFVIDKFPISRPNLTFSTLTVSNMSPEDSSIYLCSARDRKNIQYFGAGTRLSVL.